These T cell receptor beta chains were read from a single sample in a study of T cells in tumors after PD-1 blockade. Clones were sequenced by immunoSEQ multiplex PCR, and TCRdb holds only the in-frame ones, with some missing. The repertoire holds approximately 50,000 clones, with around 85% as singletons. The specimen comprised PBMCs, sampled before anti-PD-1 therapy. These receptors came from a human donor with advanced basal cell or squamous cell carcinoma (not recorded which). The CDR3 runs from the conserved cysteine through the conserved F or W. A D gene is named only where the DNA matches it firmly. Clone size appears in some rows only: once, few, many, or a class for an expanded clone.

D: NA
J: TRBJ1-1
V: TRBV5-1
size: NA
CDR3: CASSSQSSSVEAFF
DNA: TGCGCCAGCAGCTCCCAGTCTAGTTCTGTTGAAGCTTTCTTT

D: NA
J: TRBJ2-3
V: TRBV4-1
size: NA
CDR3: CASSSRPGLADTQYF
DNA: TGCGCCAGCAGCTCTCGCCCGGGGTTGGCAGATACGCAGTATTTT

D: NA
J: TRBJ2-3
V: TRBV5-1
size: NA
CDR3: CASSSLDREADTQYF
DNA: TGCGCCAGCAGCTCATTAGACAGGGAGGCAGATACGCAGTATTTT

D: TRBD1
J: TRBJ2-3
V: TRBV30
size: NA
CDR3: CAWSEGQGTDTQYF
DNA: TGTGCCTGGAGTGAGGGACAGGGCACAGATACGCAGTATTTT

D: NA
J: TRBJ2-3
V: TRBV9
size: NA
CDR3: CASSQGRVYTDTQYF
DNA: TGTGCCAGCAGCCAAGGGCGGGTATACACAGATACGCAGTATTTT

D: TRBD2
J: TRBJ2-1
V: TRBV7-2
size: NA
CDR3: CASSPLWAGGLYNEQFF
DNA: TGTGCCAGCAGCCCGCTTTGGGCGGGGGGGCTCTACAATGAGCAGTTCTTC

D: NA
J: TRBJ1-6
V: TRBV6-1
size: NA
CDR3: CASSERGASPLHF
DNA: TGTGCCAGCAGTGAAAGGGGGGCCTCACCCCTCCACTTT

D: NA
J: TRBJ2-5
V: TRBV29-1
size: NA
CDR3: CSVDAYQETQYF
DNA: TGCAGCGTTGATGCGTACCAAGAGACCCAGTACTTC

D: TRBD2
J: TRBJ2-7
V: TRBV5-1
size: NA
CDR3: CASSLGPKTSGISYEQYF
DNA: TGCGCCAGCAGCCTTGGGCCTAAAACTAGCGGGATAAGCTACGAGCAGTACTTC

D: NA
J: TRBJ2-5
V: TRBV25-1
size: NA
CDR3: CASSEYGYTKQETQYF
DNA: TGTGCCAGCAGTGAATATGGGTACACCAAACAAGAGACCCAGTACTTC

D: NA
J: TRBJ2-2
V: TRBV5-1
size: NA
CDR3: CASSLVGTGELFF
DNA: TGCGCCAGCAGCTTGGTGGGTACCGGGGAGCTGTTTTTT

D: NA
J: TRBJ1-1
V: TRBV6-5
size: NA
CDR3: CASRDSNTEAFF
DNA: TGTGCCAGCCGAGATTCGAACACTGAAGCTTTCTTT

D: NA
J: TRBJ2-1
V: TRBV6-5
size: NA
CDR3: CASTPRGYNEQFF
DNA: TGTGCCAGCACCCCCAGGGGCTACAATGAGCAGTTCTTC

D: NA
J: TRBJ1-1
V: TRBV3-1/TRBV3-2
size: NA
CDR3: CASRDTGGTEAFF
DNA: TGTGCCAGCAGGGACACCGGGGGCACTGAAGCTTTCTTT

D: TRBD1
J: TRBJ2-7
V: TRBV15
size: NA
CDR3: CATRTGGSYEQYF
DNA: TGTGCCACCAGGACAGGGGGCTCCTACGAGCAGTACTTC

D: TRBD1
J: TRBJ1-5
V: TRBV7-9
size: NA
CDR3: CASSLGTGGNQPQHF
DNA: TGTGCCAGCAGCTTAGGGACAGGGGGCAATCAGCCCCAGCATTTT

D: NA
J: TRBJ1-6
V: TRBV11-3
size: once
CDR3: CASSLDSSYNSPLHF
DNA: TGTGCCAGCAGCTTAGACAGCTCCTATAATTCACCCCTCCACTTT

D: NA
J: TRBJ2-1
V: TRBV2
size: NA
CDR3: CASSEWGGGGNNEQFF
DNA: TGTGCCAGCAGTGAATGGGGAGGTGGGGGGAACAATGAGCAGTTCTTC

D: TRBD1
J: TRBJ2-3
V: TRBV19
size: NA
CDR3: CASSQTGDTDTQYF
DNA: TGTGCCAGTAGTCAGACAGGGGACACAGATACGCAGTATTTT

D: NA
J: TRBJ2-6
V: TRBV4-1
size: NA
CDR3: CASSPVDSVRLAGANVLTF
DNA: TGCGCCAGCAGCCCAGTGGACAGTGTCCGTTTGGCTGGGGCCAACGTCCTGACTTTC

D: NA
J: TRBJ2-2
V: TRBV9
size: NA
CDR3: CASSVSGELFF
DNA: TGTGCCAGCAGCGTATCCGGGGAGCTGTTTTTT

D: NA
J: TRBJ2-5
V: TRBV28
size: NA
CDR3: CASSSWETQYF
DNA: TGTGCCAGCAGTTCTTGGGAGACCCAGTACTTC

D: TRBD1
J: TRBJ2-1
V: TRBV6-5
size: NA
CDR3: CASSSRDRADNEQFF
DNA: TGTGCCAGCAGTTCCCGGGACAGGGCAGACAATGAGCAGTTCTTC

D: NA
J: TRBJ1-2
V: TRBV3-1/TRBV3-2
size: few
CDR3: CASSQEWKGYTF
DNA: TGTGCCAGCAGCCAAGAATGGAAAGGCTACACCTTC